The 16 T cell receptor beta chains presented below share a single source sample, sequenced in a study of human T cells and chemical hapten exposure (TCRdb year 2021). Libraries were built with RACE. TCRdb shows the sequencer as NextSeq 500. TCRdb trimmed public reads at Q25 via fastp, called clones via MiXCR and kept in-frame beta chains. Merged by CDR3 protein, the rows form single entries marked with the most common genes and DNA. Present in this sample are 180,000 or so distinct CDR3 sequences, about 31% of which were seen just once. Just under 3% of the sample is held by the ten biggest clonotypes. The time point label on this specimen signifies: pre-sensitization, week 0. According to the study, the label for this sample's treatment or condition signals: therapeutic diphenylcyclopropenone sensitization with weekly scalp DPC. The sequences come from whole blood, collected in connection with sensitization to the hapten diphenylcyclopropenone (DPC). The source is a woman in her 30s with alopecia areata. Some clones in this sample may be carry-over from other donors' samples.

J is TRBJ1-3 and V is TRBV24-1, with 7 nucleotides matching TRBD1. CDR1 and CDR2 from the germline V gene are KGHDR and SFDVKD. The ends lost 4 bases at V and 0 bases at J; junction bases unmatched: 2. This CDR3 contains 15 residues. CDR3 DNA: TGTGCCACCAGTGACGGGACAGCCTCTGGAAACACCATATATTTT. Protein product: CATSDGTASGNTIYF.

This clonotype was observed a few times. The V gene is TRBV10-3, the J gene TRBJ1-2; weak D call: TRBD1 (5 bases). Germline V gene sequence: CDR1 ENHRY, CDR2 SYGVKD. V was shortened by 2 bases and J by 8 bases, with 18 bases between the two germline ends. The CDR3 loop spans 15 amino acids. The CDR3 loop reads CAISEGRQHTGGYTF. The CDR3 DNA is TGTGCCATCAGTGAGGGTCGACAGCACACTGGGGGCTACACCTTC.

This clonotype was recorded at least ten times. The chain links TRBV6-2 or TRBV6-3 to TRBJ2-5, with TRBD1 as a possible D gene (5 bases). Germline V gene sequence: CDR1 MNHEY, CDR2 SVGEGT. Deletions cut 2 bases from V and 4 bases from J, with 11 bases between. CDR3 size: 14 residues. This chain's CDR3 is CASSYGGAGETQYF. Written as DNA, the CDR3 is TGTGCCAGCAGTTACGGTGGGGCAGGAGAGACCCAGTACTTC.

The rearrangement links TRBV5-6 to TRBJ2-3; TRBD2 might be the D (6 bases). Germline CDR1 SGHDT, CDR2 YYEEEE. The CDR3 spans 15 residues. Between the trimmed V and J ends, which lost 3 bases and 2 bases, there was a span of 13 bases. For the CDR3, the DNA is TGTGCCAGCAGCTGGCCGGGACTGTCCACAGATACGCAGTATTTT. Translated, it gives CASSWPGLSTDTQYF.

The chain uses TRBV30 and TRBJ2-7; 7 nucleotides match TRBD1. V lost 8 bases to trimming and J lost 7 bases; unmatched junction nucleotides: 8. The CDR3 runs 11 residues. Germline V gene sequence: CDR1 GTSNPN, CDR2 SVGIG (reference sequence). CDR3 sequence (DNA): TGTGCCCACGGACAGGATGGAGAGCAGTACTTC. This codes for CAHGQDGEQYF.

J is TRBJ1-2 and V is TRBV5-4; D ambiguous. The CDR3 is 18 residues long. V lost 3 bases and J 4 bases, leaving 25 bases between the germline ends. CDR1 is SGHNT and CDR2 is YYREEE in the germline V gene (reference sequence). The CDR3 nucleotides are TGTGCCAGCAGCTCGAACCGGGCCGTAAGGGCCACTTCCTATGGCTACACCTTC. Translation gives CASSSNRAVRATSYGYTF. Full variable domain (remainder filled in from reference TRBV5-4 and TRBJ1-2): ETGVTQSPTHLIKTRGQQVTLRCSSQSGHNTVSWYQQALGQGPQFIFQYYREEENGRGNFPPRFSGLQFPNYSSELNVNALELDDSALYLCASSSNRAVRATSYGYTFGSGTRLTVV.

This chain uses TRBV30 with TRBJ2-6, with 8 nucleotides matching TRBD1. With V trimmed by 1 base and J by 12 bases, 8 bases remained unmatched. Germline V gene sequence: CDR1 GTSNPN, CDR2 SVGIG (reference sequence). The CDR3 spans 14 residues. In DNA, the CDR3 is TGTGCCTGGAGTGATTGGGGACAGGCCTTCGTCCTGACTTTC. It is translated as CAWSDWGQAFVLTF. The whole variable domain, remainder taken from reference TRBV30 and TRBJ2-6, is SQTIHQWPATLVQPVGSPLSLECTVEGTSNPNLYWYRQAAGRGLQLLFYSVGIGQISSEVPQNLSASRPQDRQFILSSKKLLLSDSGFYLCAWSDWGQAFVLTFGAGSRLTVL.

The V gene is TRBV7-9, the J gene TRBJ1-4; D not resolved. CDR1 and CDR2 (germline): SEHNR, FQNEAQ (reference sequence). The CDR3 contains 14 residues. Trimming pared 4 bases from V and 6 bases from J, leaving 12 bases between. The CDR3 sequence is CASSSHIKDEKLFF. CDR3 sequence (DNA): TGTGCCAGCAGCTCGCATATTAAAGATGAAAAACTGTTTTTT.

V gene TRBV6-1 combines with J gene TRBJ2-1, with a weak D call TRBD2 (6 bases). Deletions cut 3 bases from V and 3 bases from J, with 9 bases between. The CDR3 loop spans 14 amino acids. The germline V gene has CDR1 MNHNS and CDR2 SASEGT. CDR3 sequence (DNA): TGTGCCAGCAGTGATCCGGGACTCTACAATGAGCAGTTCTTC. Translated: CASSDPGLYNEQFF.

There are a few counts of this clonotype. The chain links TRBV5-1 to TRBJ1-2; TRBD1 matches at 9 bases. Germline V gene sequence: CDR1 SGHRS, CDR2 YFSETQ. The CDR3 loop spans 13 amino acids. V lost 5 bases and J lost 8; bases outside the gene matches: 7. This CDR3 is CASRRDREDGYTF. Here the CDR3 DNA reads TGCGCCAGCAGACGGGACAGGGAAGACGGCTACACCTTC.

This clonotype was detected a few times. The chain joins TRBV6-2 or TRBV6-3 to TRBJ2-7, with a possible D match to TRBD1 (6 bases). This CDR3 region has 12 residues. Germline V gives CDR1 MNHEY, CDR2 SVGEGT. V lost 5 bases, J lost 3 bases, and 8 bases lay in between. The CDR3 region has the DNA TGTGCCAGCAGTGAACAGGGCTACGAGCAGTACTTC. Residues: CASSEQGYEQYF.

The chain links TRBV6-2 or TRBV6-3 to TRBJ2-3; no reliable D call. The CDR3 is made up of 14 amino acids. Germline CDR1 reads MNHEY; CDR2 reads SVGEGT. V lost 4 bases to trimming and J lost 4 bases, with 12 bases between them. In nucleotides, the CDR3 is TGTGCCAGCAGTTGGTCGAGTCCCGCAGATACGCAGTATTTT. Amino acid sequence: CASSWSSPADTQYF.

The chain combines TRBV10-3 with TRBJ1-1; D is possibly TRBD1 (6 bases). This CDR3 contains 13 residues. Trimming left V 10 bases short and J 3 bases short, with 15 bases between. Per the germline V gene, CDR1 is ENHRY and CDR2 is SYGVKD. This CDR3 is CATRRGFDTEAFF. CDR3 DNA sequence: TGTGCCACGAGGAGGGGGTTTGACACTGAAGCTTTCTTT.

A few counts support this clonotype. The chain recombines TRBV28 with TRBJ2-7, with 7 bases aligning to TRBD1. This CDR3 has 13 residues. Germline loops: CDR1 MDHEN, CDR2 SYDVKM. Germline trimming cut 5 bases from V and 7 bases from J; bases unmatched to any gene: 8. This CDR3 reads CASSPTGSGEQYF. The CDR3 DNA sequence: TGTGCCAGCAGTCCGACAGGGTCAGGGGAGCAGTACTTC.

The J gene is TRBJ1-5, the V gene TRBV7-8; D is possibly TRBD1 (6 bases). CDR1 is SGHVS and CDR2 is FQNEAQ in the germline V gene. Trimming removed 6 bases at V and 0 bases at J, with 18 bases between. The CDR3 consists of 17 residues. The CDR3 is CASSDTGQSDSNQPQHF. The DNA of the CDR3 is TGTGCCAGCAGTGATACAGGGCAGTCCGATAGCAATCAGCCCCAGCATTTT.

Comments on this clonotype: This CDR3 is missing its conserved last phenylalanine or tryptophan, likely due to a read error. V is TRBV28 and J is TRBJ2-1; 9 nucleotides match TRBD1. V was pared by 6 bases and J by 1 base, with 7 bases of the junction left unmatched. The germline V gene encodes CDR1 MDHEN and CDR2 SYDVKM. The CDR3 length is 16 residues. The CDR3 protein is CASSGGGTGSYNEQFI. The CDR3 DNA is TGTGCCAGCAGCGGAGGGGGGACAGGGTCCTACAATGAGCAGTTCATC.